These 15 T cell receptor beta chains were sequenced from one sample in a study of blood T cell repertoires in COVID-19. Sequencing was performed with immunoSEQ multiplex PCR; in TCRdb, only in-frame clones are kept and a portion is missing. In the table there are 200,000 to 300,000 clones, around 87% of which are singletons. Specimen: peripheral blood. The receptors derive from a woman aged 45-60 years with acute or convalescent COVID-19.

The J gene is TRBJ2-2, the V gene TRBV27, with D hard to call. Germline V gene lookup returns CDR1 MNHEY and CDR2 SMNVEV (reference sequence). The ends were cut back, 0 bases at V and 3 bases at J, with 5 bases in the middle. The CDR3 consists of 14 residues. CDR3 loop: CASSLSFDTGELFF. CDR3 nucleotide sequence: TGTGCCAGCAGTTTATCGTTCGACACCGGGGAGCTGTTTTTT.

This sequence joins TRBV6-5 and TRBJ1-2; TRBD1 is a possible D gene (6 bases). V was clipped by 6 bases and J by 2 bases, with 16 bases between them. The CDR3 is made up of 15 amino acids. The V gene's germline CDR1 is MNHEY and CDR2 SVGAGI. In DNA form, the CDR3 reads TGTGCCAGCAGCAACACAGGGATGCGAAACTATGGCTACACCTTC. Translating it yields CASSNTGMRNYGYTF.

V usage is TRBV29-1 and J usage is TRBJ2-7, with 7 bases lining up with TRBD1. Germline V gives CDR1 SQVTM, CDR2 ANQGSEA. The V segment lost 1 base and the J segment 3 bases; nucleotides outside the gene matches: 3. This CDR3 is built from 13 residues. CDR3 protein: CSVEGQGIYEQYF. The CDR3 coding sequence is TGCAGCGTTGAAGGACAGGGCATCTACGAGCAGTACTTC.

The chain carries TRBV7-6 and TRBJ2-1; 8 positions match TRBD1. CDR3 length equals 15 residues. Germline V CDR1 and CDR2: SGHVS, FNYEAQ. V gave up 5 bases and J gave up 6 bases; unmatched junction bases: 9. CDR3 nucleotides: TGTGCCAGCAGCCGTACGGGACAGGTTATCAATGAGCAGTTCTTC. It translates to CASSRTGQVINEQFF. The complete variable domain, with remaining parts taken from reference TRBV7-6 and TRBJ2-1, reads GAGVSQSPRYKVTKRGQDVALRCDPISGHVSLYWYRQALGQGPEFLTYFNYEAQQDKSGLPNDRFSAERPEGSISTLTIQRTEQRDSAMYRCASSRTGQVINEQFFGPGTRLTVL.

The chain links TRBV9 to TRBJ1-2; TRBD1 is a possible D gene (6 bases). V gave up 2 bases and J gave up 6 bases, with 20 bases separating them. This CDR3 has 16 amino acids. CDR1 is SGDLS, CDR2 YYNGEE, per germline. DNA for the CDR3: TGTGCCAGCAGCGTCGATAGAAGGGGGACGGTACATGGCTACACCTTC. This codes for CASSVDRRGTVHGYTF. The full variable domain, rest sourced from reference TRBV9 and TRBJ1-2, is DSGVTQTPKHLITATGQRVTLRCSPRSGDLSVYWYQQSLDQGLQFLIQYYNGEERAKGNILERFSAQQFPDLHSELNLSSLELGDSALYFCASSVDRRGTVHGYTFGSGTRLTVV.

V is TRBV9 and J is TRBJ2-7; TRBD2 agrees at 7 bases. Germline V lookup: CDR1 SGDLS, CDR2 YYNGEE. The CDR3 runs to 15 residues. The V and J ends lost 2 bases and 1 base, in that order; junction bases with no gene match: 6. The CDR3 protein is CASSVGGRSSYEQYF. CDR3 DNA sequence: TGTGCCAGCAGCGTGGGGGGGAGGTCGTCCTACGAGCAGTACTTC.

The CDR3 DNA sequence: TGCGCCAGCACGAGGGAGTTTACCGGGGAGCTGTTTTTT. This codes for CASTREFTGELFF. This chain uses TRBV5-1 with TRBJ2-2; TRBD2 is a possible D gene (5 bases). Germline loops: CDR1 SGHRS, CDR2 YFSETQ. The CDR3 has 13 residues. V lost 6 bases and J lost 5, with 11 bases in between.

The chain has TRBV19 and TRBJ1-5; TRBD1 is a possible D gene (5 bases). The V end was cut by 8 bases, the J end by 3 bases, with 14 bases between. The germline CDR1 and CDR2 sequences are LNHDA and SQIVND (reference sequence). This CDR3 is built from 14 residues. CDR3 region: CASRGARDNQPQHF. DNA for the CDR3: TGTGCCAGTCGTGGGGCGCGTGACAATCAGCCCCAGCATTTT. Using reference TRBV19 and TRBJ1-5 for the parts outside the CDR3, the full variable domain is DGGITQSPKYLFRKEGQNVTLSCEQNLNHDAMYWYRQDPGQGLRLIYYSQIVNDFQKGDIAEGYSVSREKKESFPLTVTSAQKNPTAFYLCASRGARDNQPQHFGDGTRLSIL.

The chain links TRBV5-1 to TRBJ2-1; D is ambiguous. CDR1 and CDR2 (germline): SGHRS, YFSETQ. This CDR3 has 11 amino acids. V was shortened by 5 bases and J by 9 bases, with 9 bases between the two germline ends. The chain's CDR3 is CASRPTGEQFF. As DNA, the CDR3 is TGCGCCAGCAGGCCTACTGGTGAGCAGTTCTTC. The full variable domain, its missing parts supplied by reference TRBV5-1 and TRBJ2-1, is KAGVTQTPRYLIKTRGQQVTLSCSPISGHRSVSWYQQTPGQGLQFLFEYFSETQRNKGNFPGRFSGRQFSNSRSEMNVSTLELGDSALYLCASRPTGEQFFGPGTRLTVL.

A single count supports this clone. The V call is TRBV3-1 (or the pseudogene TRBV3-2), the J call TRBJ2-5; D unresolved. Germline V gene lookup returns CDR1 LGHDT and CDR2 YNNKEL (reference sequence). The CDR3 consists of 16 residues. V gave up 4 bases and J gave up 5 bases, with 20 bases separating them. The CDR3 nucleotides read TGTGCCAGCAGCCGCCCCGCCAGGCTGTGGTGGGAGACCCAGTACTTC. Protein: CASSRPARLWWETQYF.

This chain links TRBV19 with TRBJ1-2, with a weak D call TRBD1 (6 bases). Germline assignment: CDR1 LNHDA and CDR2 SQIVND (reference sequence). V lost 5 bases and J lost 6, with 10 bases in between. The CDR3 loop spans 12 amino acids. The CDR3 DNA sequence: TGTGCCAGTAGTGTACAGGGCCATGGCTACACCTTC. This encodes CASSVQGHGYTF.

The gene calls are TRBV6-5 and TRBJ1-5, with 10 bases identical to TRBD1. The CDR3 consists of 13 residues. The V gene end was trimmed by 6 bases and the J gene end by 5 bases; junction bases not matched to a gene: 1. From germline, CDR1 is MNHEY and CDR2 SVGAGI. CDR3 residues: CASRGTGDQPQHF. CDR3 bases: TGTGCCAGCAGAGGGACAGGGGATCAGCCCCAGCATTTT.

The rearrangement uses TRBV11-2 and TRBJ2-7; 8 bases fit TRBD2. Germline V lookup: CDR1 SGHAT, CDR2 FQNNGV. The length of the CDR3 is 15 residues. Trimming took 1 base from V and 2 from J; bases not matched to a gene: 4. CDR3 DNA sequence: TGTGCCAGCAGCTTAGTATTAGCGGGAACCTACGAGCAGTACTTC. This codes for CASSLVLAGTYEQYF.

The chain couples TRBV27 to TRBJ2-2; 8 nucleotides align to TRBD2. Germline V CDR1 and CDR2: MNHEY, SMNVEV (reference sequence). V was clipped by 5 bases and J by 2 bases; unmatched bases: 10. The CDR3 extends over 17 amino acids. CDR3 nucleotides: TGTGCCAGCAGTGATCGGCTAGCGGGCATCAACACCGGGGAGCTGTTTTTT. It encodes CASSDRLAGINTGELFF.

The rearrangement links TRBV5-1 to TRBJ2-6, with 9 bases that match TRBD2. Trimming removed 4 bases from V and 4 bases from J; junction bases left unmatched: 9. The CDR3 has 17 residues. Looked up from germline, CDR1 is SGHRS and CDR2 is YFSETQ. The CDR3: CASSNSGRTSGANVLTF. The CDR3 DNA is TGCGCCAGCAGCAATAGCGGGAGAACGAGCGGGGCCAACGTCCTGACTTTC.